This T cell receptor (beta chain) was identified in a study of post-analysis software for immune sequencing data. Overall study: The disease courses covered relapsing-remitting, secondary progressive and progressive-relapsing multiple sclerosis.

cDNA libraries of TCR beta carried unique molecular identifiers. The T cell input of about 0.9 to 11 million gave approximately 500,000 cDNA molecules. TCRdb independently ran MiXCR on the PCR reads; one entry per CDR3 protein. This sample has about 810,000 distinct CDR3 sequences, with roughly 50% found just once. Study conclusions and caveats: Significantly lower normalized Chao1 diversity was found in patients with multiple sclerosis relative to controls. Among 5 or 6 TRBV segments more frequent in patients than controls were TRBV5-6, TRBV5-1 and TRBV20-1.

Germline CDR1 is SQVTM and CDR2 is ANQGSEA. The CDR3 runs 14 residues. V gave up 6 bases and J gave up 3 bases, with 18 bases separating them. A word on this clonotype: Its target is not known.

This receptor was identified in a girl aged 10 to 17 with multiple sclerosis. The chain uses TRBV29-1 and TRBJ2-7; D possibly uses TRBD1 or TRBD2 (5 bases each). The specimen sequenced was blood. In DNA, the CDR3 is TGCAGCGTGGGACGGGACGGATTCCTCTACGAGCAGTACTTC. Residues: CSVGRDGFLYEQYF.